This TCR beta chain derives from a study of shared clonotypes between healthy human individuals. Using immunoSEQ multiplex PCR, the repertoire was profiled, and TCRdb retains in-frame clones only, with some absent. The repertoire holds approximately 2,300,000 clones, with around 92% as singletons. Findings and caveats of the study: The represented genetic and exposure-history diversity was limited by the small number of donors. An effect of sequencing depth on clonotype sharing among donors was expected.

Trimming stripped 5 bases from V and 7 bases from J, with 20 bases between. Germline CDR1 SGHVS, CDR2 FQNEAQ. The CDR3 runs to 15 residues. As concerns this clone: Its antigen remains unidentified.

The sequence was collected from a man aged 18 to 29 in good health. Some clones in this sample may be carry-over from other donors' samples. The sequenced material came from naive CD4+ T cells from PBMCs. Subset given: CD45RA+ positively selected. The chain is built from TRBV7-8 and TRBJ1-2; weak D call: TRBD1 (5 bases). CDR3: CASSPAGGIRSGYTF. Written as DNA, the CDR3 is TGTGCCAGCAGCCCCGCGGGGGGGATTAGAAGTGGCTACACCTTC.